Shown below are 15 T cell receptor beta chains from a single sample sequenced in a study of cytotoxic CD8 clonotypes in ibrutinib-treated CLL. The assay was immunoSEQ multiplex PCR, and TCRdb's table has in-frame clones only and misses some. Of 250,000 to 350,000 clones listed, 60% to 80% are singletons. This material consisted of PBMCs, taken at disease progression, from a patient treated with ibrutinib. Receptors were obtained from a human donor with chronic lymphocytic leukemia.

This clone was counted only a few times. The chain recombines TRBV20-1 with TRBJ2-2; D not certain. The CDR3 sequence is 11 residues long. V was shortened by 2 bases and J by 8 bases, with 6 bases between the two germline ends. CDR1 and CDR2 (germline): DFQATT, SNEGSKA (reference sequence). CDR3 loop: CSARLTGELFF. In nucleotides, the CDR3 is TGCAGTGCTAGACTTACGGGGGAGCTGTTTTTT.

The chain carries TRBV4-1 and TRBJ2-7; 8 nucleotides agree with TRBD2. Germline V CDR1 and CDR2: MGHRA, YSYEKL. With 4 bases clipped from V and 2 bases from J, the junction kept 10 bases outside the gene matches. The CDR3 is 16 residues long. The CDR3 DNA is TGCGCCAGCAGCCCCCTCACTAGCGGACCTACCTACGAGCAGTACTTC. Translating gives CASSPLTSGPTYEQYF.

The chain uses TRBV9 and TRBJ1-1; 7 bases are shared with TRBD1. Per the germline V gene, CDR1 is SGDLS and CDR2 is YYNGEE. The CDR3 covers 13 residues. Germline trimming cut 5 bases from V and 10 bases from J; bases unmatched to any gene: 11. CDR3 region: CASSFEGAGVAFF. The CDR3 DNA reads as TGTGCCAGCAGTTTTGAGGGGGCAGGTGTAGCTTTCTTT.

The CDR3 DNA sequence: TGCGCCAGCAGTGAGGACACGGCTAGTCCGTTCTTC. This translates into CASSEDTASPFF. This chain joins TRBV10-2 and TRBJ2-1; D is unresolved. Trimming shortened V by 2 bases and J by 15 bases, and 14 bases separated the two germline ends. CDR1 and CDR2 (germline): WSHSY, SAAADI. This CDR3 region has 12 residues.

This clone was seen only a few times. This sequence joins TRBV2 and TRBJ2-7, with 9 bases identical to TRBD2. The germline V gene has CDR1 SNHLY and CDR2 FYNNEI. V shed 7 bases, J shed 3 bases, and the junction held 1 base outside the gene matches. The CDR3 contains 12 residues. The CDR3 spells CASKAGGYEQYF. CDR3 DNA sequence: TGTGCCAGCAAAGCGGGGGGCTACGAGCAGTACTTC.

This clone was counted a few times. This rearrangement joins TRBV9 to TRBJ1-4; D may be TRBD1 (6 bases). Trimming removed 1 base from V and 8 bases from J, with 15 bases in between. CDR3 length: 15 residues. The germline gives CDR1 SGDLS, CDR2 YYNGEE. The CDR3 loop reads CASSVSGGRWEKLFF. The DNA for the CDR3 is TGTGCCAGCAGCGTAAGCGGGGGGCGGTGGGAAAAACTGTTTTTT.

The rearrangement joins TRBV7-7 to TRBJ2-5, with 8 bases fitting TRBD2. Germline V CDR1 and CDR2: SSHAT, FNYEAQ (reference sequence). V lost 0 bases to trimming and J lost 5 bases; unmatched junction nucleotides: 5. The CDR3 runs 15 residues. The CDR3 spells CASSLAPGLGETQYF. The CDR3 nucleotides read TGTGCCAGCAGCTTAGCCCCGGGACTAGGGGAGACCCAGTACTTC. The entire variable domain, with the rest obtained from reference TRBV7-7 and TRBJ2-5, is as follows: GAGVSQSPRYKVTKRGQDVTLRCDPISSHATLYWYQQALGQGPEFLTYFNYEAQPDKSGLPSDRFSAERPEGSISTLTIQRTEQRDSAMYRCASSLAPGLGETQYFGPGTRLLVL.

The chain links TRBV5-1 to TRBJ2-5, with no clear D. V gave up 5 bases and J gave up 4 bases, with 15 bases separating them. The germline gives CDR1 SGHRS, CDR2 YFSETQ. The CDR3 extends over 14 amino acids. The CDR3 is CASRPTNSGETQYF. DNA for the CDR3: TGCGCCAGCAGGCCTACTAATTCTGGAGAGACCCAGTACTTC.

The CDR3 reads CASSQGRKTGFYGYTF. CDR3 nucleotide sequence: TGTGCCAGCAGCCAAGGAAGGAAAACAGGGTTCTATGGCTACACCTTC. The chain employs TRBV4-2 and TRBJ1-2, with D possibly being TRBD1 (6 bases). The CDR3 sequence is 16 residues long. V lost 1 base to trimming and J lost 4 bases, with 16 bases between them. Germline assignment: CDR1 LGHNA and CDR2 YNFKEQ.

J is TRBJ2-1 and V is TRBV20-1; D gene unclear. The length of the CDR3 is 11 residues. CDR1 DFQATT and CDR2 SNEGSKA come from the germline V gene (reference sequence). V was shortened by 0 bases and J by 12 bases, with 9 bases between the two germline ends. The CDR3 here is CSARDISGQFF. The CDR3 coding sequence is TGCAGTGCTAGAGATATATCCGGGCAGTTCTTC.

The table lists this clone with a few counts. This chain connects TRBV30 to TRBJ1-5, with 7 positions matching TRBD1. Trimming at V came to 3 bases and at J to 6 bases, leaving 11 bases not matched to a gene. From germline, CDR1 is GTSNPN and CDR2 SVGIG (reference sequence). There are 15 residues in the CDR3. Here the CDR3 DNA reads TGTGCCTGGAGGCAAAATAACAGGGGAGTTCAGCCCCAGCATTTT. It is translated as CAWRQNNRGVQPQHF.

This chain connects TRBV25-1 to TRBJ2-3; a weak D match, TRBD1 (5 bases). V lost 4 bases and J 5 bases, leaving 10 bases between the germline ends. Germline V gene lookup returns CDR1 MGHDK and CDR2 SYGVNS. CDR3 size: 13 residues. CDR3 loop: CASSGNRRDTQYF. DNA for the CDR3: TGTGCCAGCAGTGGAAACAGGCGAGATACGCAGTATTTT.

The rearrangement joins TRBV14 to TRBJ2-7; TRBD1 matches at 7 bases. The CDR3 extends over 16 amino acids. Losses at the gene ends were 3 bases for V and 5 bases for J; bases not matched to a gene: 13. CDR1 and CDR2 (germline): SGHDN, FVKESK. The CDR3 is CASSHLYDRESDEQYF. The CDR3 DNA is TGTGCCAGCAGCCACCTCTACGACAGGGAAAGCGACGAGCAGTACTTC. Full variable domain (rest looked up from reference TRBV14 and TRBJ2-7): EAGVTQFPSHSVIEKGQTVTLRCDPISGHDNLYWYRRVMGKEIKFLLHFVKESKQDESGMPNNRFLAERTGGTYSTLKVQPAELEDSGVYFCASSHLYDRESDEQYFGPGTRLTVT.

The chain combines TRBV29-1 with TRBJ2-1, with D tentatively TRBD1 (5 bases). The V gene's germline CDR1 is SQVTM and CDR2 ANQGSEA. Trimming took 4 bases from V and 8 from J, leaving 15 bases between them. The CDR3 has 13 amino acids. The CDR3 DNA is TGCAGCGTTGGGCAGGGCCCGCTCGATGAGCAGTTCTTC. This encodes CSVGQGPLDEQFF.

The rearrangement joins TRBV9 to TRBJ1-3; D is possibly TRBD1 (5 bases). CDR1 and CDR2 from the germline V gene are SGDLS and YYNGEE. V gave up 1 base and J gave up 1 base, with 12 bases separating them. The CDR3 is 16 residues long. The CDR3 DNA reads TGTGCCAGCAGCGTAACCAATCAGGGATCTGGAAACACCATATATTTT. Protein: CASSVTNQGSGNTIYF.